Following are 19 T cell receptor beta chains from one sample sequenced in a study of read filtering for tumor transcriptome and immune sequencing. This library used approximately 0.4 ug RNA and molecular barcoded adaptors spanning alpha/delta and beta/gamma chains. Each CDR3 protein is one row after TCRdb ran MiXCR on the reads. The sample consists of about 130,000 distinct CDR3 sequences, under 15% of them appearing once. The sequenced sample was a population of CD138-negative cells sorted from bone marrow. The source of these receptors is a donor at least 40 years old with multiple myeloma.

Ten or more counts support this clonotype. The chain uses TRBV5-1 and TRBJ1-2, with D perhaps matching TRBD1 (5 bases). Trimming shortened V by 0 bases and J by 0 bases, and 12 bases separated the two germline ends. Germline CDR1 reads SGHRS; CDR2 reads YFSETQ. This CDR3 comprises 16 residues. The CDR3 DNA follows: TGCGCCAGCAGCTTGGGACTGGACATTGCTAACTATGGCTACACCTTC. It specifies CASSLGLDIANYGYTF.

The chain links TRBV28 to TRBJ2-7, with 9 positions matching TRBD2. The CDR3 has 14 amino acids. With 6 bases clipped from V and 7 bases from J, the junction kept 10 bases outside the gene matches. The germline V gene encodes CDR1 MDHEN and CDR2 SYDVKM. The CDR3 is CASRGGLARWEQYF. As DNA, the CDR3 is TGTGCCAGCAGGGGGGGACTAGCACGGTGGGAGCAGTACTTC.

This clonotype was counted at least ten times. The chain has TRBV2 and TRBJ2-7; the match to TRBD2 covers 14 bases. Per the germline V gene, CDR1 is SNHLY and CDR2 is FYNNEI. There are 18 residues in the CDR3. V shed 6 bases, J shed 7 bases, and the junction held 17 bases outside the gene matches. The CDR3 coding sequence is TGTGCCAGCAGAGAAATCCACCGACTAGCGGGAGGGCCGGGTGAGCAGTACTTC. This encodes CASREIHRLAGGPGEQYF. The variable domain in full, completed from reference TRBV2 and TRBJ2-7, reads EPEVTQTPSHQVTQMGQEVILRCVPISNHLYFYWYRQILGQKVEFLVSFYNNEISEKSEIFDDQFSVERPDGSNFTLKIRSTKLEDSAMYFCASREIHRLAGGPGEQYFGPGTRLTVT.

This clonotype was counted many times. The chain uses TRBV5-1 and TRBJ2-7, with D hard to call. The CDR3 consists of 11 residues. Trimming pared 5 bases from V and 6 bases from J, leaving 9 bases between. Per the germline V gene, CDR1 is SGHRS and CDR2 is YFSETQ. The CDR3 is CASRESSEQYF. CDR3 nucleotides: TGCGCCAGCAGGGAGAGTTCCGAGCAGTACTTC.

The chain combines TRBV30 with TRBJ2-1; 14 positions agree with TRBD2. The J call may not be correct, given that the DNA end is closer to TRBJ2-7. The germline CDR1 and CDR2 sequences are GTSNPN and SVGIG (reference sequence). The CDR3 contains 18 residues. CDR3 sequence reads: CAWSRLAGGPEVGDEQYF. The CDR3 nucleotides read TGTGCCTGGAGCAGACTAGCGGGAGGGCCTGAGGTCGGAGATGAGCAGTACTTC.

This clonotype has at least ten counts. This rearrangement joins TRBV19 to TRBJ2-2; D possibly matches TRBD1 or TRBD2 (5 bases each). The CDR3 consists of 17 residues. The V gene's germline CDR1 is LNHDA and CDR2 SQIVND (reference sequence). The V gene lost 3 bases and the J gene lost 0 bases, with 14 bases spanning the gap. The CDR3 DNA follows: TGTGCCAGTAGTATGGAGGTAGGGACGGCGAACACCGGGGAGCTGTTTTTT. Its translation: CASSMEVGTANTGELFF. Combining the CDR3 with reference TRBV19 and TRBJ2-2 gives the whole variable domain DGGITQSPKYLFRKEGQNVTLSCEQNLNHDAMYWYRQDPGQGLRLIYYSQIVNDFQKGDIAEGYSVSREKKESFPLTVTSAQKNPTAFYLCASSMEVGTANTGELFFGEGSRLTVL.

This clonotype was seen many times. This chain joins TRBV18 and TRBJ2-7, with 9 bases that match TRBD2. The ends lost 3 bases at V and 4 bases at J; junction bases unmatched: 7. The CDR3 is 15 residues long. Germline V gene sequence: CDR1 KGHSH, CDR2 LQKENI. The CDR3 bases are TGTGCCAGCTCACCCGGCGGACTAGCGAGTTACGAGCAGTACTTC. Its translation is CASSPGGLASYEQYF.

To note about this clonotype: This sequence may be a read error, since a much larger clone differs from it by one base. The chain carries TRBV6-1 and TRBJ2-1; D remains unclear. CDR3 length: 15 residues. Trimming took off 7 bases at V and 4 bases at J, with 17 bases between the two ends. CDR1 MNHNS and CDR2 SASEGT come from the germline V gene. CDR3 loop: CASKDRLSGYNEQFF. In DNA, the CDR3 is TGTGCCAGCAAGGACCGACTCTCTGGATACAATGAGCAGTTCTTC.

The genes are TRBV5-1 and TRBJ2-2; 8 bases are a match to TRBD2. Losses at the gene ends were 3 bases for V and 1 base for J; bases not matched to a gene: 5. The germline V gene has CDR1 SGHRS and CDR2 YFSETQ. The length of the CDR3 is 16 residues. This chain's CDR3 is CASSSSAGGNTGELFF. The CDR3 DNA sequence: TGCGCCAGCAGCTCCTCCGCGGGGGGGAACACCGGGGAGCTGTTTTTT.

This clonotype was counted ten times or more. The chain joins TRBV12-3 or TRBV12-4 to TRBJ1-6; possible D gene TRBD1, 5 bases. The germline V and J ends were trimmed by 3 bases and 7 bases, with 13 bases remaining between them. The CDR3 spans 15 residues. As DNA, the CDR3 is TGTGCCAGCAGTTTTGGGGCAGTATCCAATTCACCCCTCCACTTT. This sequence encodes CASSFGAVSNSPLHF.

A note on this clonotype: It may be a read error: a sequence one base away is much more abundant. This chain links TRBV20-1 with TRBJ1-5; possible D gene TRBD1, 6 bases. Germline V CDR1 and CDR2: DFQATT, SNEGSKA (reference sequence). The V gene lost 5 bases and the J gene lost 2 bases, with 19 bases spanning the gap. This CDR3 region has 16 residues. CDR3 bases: TGCAGTGCTGAGACAGGAGTTGGCTATGGCAATCAGCCCCAGCATTTT. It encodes CSAETGVGYGNQPQHF.

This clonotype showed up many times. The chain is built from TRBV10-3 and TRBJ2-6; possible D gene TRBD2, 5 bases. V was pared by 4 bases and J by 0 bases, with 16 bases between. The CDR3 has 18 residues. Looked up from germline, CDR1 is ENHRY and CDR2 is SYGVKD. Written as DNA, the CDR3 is TGTGCCATCAGTGGTAGGGAGATATCCAGCTCTGGGGCCAACGTCCTGACTTTC. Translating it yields CAISGREISSSGANVLTF.

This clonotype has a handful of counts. CDR3 amino acids: CASSLAPERSADTQYF. The CDR3 coding sequence is TGTGCCAGCAGTTTAGCCCCCGAACGGAGTGCAGATACGCAGTATTTT. V is TRBV12-3 or TRBV12-4 and J is TRBJ2-3; D gene unclear. This CDR3 region has 16 residues. Deletions cut 0 bases from V and 4 bases from J, with 14 bases between.

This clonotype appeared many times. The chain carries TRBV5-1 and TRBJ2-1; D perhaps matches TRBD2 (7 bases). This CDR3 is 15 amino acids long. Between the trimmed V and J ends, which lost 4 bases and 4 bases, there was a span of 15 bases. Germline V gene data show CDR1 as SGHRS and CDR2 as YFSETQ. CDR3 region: CASSPQQGGYNEQFF. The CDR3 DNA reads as TGCGCCAGCAGCCCGCAACAGGGAGGGTACAATGAGCAGTTCTTC.

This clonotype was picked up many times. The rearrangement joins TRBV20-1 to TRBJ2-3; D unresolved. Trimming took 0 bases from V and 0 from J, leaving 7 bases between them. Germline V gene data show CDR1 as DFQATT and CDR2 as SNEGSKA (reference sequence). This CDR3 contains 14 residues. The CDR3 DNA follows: TGCAGTGCTAGAGAAGGTCCTAGCACAGATACGCAGTATTTT. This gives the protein CSAREGPSTDTQYF.

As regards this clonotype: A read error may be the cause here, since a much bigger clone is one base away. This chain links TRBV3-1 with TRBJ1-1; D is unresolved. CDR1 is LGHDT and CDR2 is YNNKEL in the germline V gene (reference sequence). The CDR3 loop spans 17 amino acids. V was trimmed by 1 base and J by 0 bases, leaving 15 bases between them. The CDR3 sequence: CASSQAPMGRMNTEAFF. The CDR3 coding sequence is TGTGCCAGCAGCCAAGCCCCCATGGGGAGGATGAACACTGAAGCTTTCTTT.

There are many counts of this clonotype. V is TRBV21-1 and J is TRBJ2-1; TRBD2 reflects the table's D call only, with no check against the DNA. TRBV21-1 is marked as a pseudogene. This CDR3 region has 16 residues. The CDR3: CASSKVGGESYNEQFF. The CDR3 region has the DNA TGTGCCAGCAGCAAAGTTGGAGGGGAGTCCTACAATGAGCAGTTCTTC.

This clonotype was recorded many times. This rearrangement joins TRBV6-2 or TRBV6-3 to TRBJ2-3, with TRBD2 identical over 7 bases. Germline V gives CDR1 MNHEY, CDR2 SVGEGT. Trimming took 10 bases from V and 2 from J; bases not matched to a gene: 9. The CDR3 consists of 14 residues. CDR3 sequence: CATFSGVITDTQYF. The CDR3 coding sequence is TGTGCCACCTTCAGCGGGGTGATCACAGATACGCAGTATTTT.

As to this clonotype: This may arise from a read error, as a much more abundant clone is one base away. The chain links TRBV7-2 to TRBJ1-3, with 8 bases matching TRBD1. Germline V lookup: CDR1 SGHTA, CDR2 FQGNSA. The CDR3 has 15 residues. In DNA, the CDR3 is TGTGCCAGCAGCGTCCCGGGACAGGCTGGAAACACCGTATATTTT. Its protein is CASSVPGQAGNTVYF.